This T cell receptor beta chain was observed in a study of cytomegalovirus exposure and HLA in healthy donors. Comments on this clone: Its matching antigen is unknown.

Primers included in the PCR were 60 Vbeta and 13 Jbeta primers. Repertoires were generated with immunoSEQ multiplex PCR, while TCRdb's copy carries only in-frame clones and drops some. Here the sample spans 150,000 to 200,000 clones, 80% to 85% being singletons. Study-level results: Earlier results showed most TCR beta V segments being productive about 90% or about 30% of the time. For presence/absence analyses, sequencing depth was assumed to be roughly uniform across donors. Common viral pathogens were later found to be apparently linked to several of the most significant clusters.

The CDR3 contains 15 residues. Germline trimming cut 6 bases from V and 0 bases from J; bases unmatched to any gene: 7. From germline, CDR1 is MNHEY and CDR2 SMNVEV (reference sequence). This clonotype was sampled from a woman aged 40 to 55 in good health and CMV-seronegative. The specimen sequenced was PBMCs. The chain combines TRBV27 with TRBJ1-2; 7 bases map to TRBD1. The CDR3 DNA sequence: TGTGCCAGCAGCCTACAGGGGAATGCTAACTATGGCTACACCTTC. Residues: CASSLQGNANYGYTF.